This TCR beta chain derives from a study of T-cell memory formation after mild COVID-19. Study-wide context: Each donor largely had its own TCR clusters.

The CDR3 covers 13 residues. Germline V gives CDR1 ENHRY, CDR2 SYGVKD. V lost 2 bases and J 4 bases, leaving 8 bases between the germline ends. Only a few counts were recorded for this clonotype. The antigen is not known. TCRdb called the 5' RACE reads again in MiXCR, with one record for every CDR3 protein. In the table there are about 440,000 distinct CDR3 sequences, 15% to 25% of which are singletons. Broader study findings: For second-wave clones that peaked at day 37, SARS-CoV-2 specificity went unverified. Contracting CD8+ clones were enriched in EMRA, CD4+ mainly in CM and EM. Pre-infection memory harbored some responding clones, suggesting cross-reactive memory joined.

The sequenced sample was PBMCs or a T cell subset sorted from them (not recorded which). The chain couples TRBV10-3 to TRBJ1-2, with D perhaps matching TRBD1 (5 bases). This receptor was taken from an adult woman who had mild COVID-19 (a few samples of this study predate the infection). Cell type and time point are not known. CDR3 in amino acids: CAISERGAYGYTF. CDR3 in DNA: TGTGCCATCAGTGAGAGAGGGGCCTATGGCTACACCTTC.